This T cell receptor beta chain was identified in a study of blood T cell repertoires in COVID-19. On the study more broadly: Sites across the United States, Italy and Spain contributed samples from acute and convalescent COVID-19. Sources were T cells, B-cell-depleted T cells, or PBMCs; the material itself was cDNA or gDNA.

In the original analysis: Amplifying reference gene primers gave estimates of nucleated cell counts. Assay: immunoSEQ multiplex PCR; the TCRdb copy retains only in-frame clones and omits some. V, J and clone size reflect that table, while D and trimming were determined from the DNA. The sample has about 73,000 clones, 80% to 85% seen once. This clone appeared once. CDR1 is SGHRS and CDR2 is YFSETQ in the germline V gene. Trimming removed 2 bases from V and 6 bases from J; junction bases left unmatched: 5. This CDR3 contains 13 residues. The sequence was collected from an older woman with acute or convalescent COVID-19. This rearrangement joins TRBV5-1 to TRBJ2-7; 7 nucleotides align to TRBD2. The sequenced sample consisted of peripheral blood. The CDR3 region has the DNA TGCGCCAGCAGCTTCGGGACTAATGCCGAGCAGTACTTC. This gives the protein CASSFGTNAEQYF.